This TCR beta chain was observed in a study of blood T cells in healthy people across ages. V was pared by 0 bases and J by 4 bases, with 11 bases of the junction left unmatched. Germline loops: CDR1 DFQATT, CDR2 SNEGSKA (reference sequence). The CDR3 consists of 16 residues. Using a J-beta primer mix together with a sample-barcoded 5' primer, a second PCR was run for roughly 6 to 12 cycles. Each CDR3 protein gets one entry after TCRdb re-called the 5' RACE reads with MiXCR. The sample has about 800,000 distinct CDR3 sequences, around a quarter seen once; the top ten hold under 4.5%. This sample was also put to use in a study of T cells of mothers and their children.

The sequence derives from a boy under 18 in good health. V usage is TRBV20-1 and J usage is TRBJ2-5; TRBD1 aligns across 7 bases. The sequenced material came from blood. For the CDR3, the DNA is TGCAGTGCTAGAGATAATCTAAGGACAGGCGGAGAGACCCAGTACTTC. Its translation is CSARDNLRTGGETQYF.